This T cell receptor (beta chain) was profiled in a study of OX40 agonist ivuxolimab in advanced cancers. Study background: Partial responses were achieved by three patients, of whom one had hepatocellular carcinoma and two had cutaneous melanoma.

The timepoints at which blood was sampled were baseline, cycle 4 day 1, and cycle 7 day 1. The repertoire was sequenced with immunoSEQ multiplex PCR; TCRdb's copy has only in-frame clones and lacks some. This sample has 60,000 or so clones, with roughly 89% found just once. CDR3 length equals 15 residues. With V trimmed by 5 bases and J by 6 bases, 8 bases remained unmatched. Germline CDR1 MDHEN, CDR2 SYDVKM. The sequence derives from an adult with an advanced solid tumor such as melanoma, head and neck, liver or kidney cancer. The chain uses TRBV28 and TRBJ1-5; 9 positions match TRBD1. The sample here was CD4+ or CD8+ T cells sorted from blood, taken in a trial of the OX40 agonist ivuxolimab. CDR3 amino acids: CASSPSGTGTQPQHF. DNA for the CDR3: TGTGCCAGCAGTCCGTCCGGGACAGGGACTCAGCCCCAGCATTTT.